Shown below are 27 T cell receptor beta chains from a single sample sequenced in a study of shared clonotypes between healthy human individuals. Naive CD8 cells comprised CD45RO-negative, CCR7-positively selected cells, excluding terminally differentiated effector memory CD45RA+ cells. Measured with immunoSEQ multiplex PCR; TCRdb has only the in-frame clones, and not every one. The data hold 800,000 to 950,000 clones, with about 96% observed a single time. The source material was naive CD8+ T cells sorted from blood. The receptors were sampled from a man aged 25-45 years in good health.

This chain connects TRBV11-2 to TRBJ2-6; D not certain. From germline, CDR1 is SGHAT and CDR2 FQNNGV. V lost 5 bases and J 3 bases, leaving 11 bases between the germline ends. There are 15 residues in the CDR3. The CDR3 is CASSLWDGGANVLTF. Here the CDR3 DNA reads TGTGCCAGCAGCCTCTGGGATGGTGGGGCCAACGTCCTGACTTTC.

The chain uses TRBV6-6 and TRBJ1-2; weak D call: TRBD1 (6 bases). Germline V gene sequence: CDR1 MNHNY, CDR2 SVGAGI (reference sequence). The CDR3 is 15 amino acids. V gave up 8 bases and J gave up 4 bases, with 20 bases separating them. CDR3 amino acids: CASRGVEQGIYGYTF. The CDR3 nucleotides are TGTGCCAGCCGGGGGGTGGAGCAGGGGATCTATGGCTACACCTTC.

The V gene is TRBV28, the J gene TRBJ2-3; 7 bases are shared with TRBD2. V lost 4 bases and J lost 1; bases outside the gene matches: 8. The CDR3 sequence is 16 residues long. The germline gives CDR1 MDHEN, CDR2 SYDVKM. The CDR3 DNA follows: TGTGCCAGCAGTTCCCCTAGCGGAAGCCGCACAGATACGCAGTATTTT. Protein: CASSSPSGSRTDTQYF.

The CDR3 here is CSVVPPGQGLSEQYF. Written as DNA, the CDR3 is TGCAGCGTTGTCCCGCCGGGACAGGGACTAAGCGAGCAGTACTTC. The chain carries TRBV29-1 and TRBJ2-7; TRBD1 matches 9 bases. The ends lost 4 bases at V and 6 bases at J; junction bases unmatched: 13. Per the germline V gene, CDR1 is SQVTM and CDR2 is ANQGSEA. This CDR3 is 15 amino acids long.

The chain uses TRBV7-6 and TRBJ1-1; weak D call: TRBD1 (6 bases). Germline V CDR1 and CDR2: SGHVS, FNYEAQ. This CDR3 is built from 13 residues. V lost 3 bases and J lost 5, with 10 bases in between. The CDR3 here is CASSFEGTTEAFF. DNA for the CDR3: TGTGCCAGCAGCTTTGAGGGGACAACTGAAGCTTTCTTT.

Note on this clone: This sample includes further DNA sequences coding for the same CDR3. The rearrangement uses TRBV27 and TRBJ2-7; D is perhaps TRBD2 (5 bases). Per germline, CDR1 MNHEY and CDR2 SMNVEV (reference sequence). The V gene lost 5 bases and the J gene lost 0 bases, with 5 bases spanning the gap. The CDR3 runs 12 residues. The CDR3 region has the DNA TGTGCCAGCAGTCGGGACTCCTACGAGCAGTACTTC. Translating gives CASSRDSYEQYF.

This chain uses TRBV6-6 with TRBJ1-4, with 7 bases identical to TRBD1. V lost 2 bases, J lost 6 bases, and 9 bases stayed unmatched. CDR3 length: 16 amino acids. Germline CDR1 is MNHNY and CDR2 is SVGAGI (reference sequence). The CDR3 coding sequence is TGTGCCAGCAGTTACGTCACAGGGGTTAGCGATGAAAAACTGTTTTTT. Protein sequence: CASSYVTGVSDEKLFF.

CDR3 nucleotide sequence: TGTGCCAGCAGGGGGCGTTTCTATGGCTACACCTTC. Amino acid sequence: CASRGRFYGYTF. The gene calls are TRBV2 and TRBJ1-2, with D possibly being TRBD1 (5 bases). The V end was cut by 6 bases, the J end by 4 bases, with 9 bases between. This CDR3 region has 12 residues. The germline CDR1 and CDR2 sequences are SNHLY and FYNNEI.

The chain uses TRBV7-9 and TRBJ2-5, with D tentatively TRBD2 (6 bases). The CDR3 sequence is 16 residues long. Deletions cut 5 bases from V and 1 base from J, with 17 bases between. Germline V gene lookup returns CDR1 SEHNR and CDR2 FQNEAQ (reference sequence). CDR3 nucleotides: TGTGCCAGCAGCCTATCTAGCGCCCGACCCCAAGAGACCCAGTACTTC. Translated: CASSLSSARPQETQYF.

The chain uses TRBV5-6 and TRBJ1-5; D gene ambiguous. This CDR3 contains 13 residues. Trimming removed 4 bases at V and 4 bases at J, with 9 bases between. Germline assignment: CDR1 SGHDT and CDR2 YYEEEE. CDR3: CASSPNLNQPQHF. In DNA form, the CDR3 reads TGTGCCAGCAGCCCGAACCTTAATCAGCCCCAGCATTTT.

The CDR3 loop is CASSQQGLAGLVRNEQFF. CDR3 DNA: TGTGCCAGCAGCCAACAAGGGCTAGCGGGCTTGGTGAGGAATGAGCAGTTCTTC. The rearrangement joins TRBV14 to TRBJ2-1; 8 positions agree with TRBD2. Looked up from germline, CDR1 is SGHDN and CDR2 is FVKESK. The CDR3 extends over 18 amino acids. Germline trimming cut 2 bases from V and 7 bases from J; bases unmatched to any gene: 16. The full variable domain, its missing parts supplied by reference TRBV14 and TRBJ2-1, is EAGVTQFPSHSVIEKGQTVTLRCDPISGHDNLYWYRRVMGKEIKFLLHFVKESKQDESGMPNNRFLAERTGGTYSTLKVQPAELEDSGVYFCASSQQGLAGLVRNEQFFGPGTRLTVL.

The CDR3 spells CASSPRSRTDGYTF. Here the CDR3 DNA reads TGTGCCAGCAGCCCAAGGTCTCGGACCGATGGCTACACCTTC. This chain uses TRBV11-2 with TRBJ1-2; D ambiguous. Germline values: CDR1 SGHAT, CDR2 FQNNGV. V dropped 5 bases and J dropped 6 bases, with 16 bases sitting between them. CDR3 length: 14 residues.

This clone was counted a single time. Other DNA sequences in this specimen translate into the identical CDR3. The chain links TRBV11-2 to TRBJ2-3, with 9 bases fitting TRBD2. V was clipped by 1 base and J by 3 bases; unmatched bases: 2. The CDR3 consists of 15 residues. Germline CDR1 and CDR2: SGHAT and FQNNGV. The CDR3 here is CASSLGGRGTDTQYF. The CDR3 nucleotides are TGTGCCAGCAGCTTAGGCGGGAGGGGGACAGATACGCAGTATTTT.

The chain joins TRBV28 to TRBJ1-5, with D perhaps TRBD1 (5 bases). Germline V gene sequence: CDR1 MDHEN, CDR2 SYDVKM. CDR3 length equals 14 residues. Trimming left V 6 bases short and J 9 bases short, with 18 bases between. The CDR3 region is CASRTAIGDWPQHF. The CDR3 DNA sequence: TGTGCCAGCAGGACAGCGATAGGAGACTGGCCCCAGCATTTT.

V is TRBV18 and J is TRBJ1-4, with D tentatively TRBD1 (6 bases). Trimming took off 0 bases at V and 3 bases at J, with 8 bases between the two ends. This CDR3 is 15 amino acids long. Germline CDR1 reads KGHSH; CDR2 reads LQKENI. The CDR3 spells CASSPPEGANEKLFF. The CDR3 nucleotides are TGTGCCAGCTCACCACCGGAGGGGGCTAATGAAAAACTGTTTTTT.

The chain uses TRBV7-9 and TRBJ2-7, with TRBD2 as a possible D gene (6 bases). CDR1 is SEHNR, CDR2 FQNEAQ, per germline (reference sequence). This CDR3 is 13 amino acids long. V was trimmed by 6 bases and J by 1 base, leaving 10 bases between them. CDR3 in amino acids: CASSYSGSYEQYF. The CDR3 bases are TGTGCCAGCAGTTATAGCGGATCCTACGAGCAGTACTTC.

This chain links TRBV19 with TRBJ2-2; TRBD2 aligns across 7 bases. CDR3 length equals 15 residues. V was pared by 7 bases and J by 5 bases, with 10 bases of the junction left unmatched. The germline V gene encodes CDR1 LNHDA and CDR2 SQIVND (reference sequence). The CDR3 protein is CASTDTSERTGELFF. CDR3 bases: TGTGCCAGTACTGATACTAGCGAACGGACCGGGGAGCTGTTTTTT.

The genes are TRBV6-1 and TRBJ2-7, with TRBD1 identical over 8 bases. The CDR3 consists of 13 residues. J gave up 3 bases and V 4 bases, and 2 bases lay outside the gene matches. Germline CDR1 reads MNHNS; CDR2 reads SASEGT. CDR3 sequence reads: CASSGTGLYEQYF. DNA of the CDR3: TGTGCCAGCAGTGGGACAGGGCTCTACGAGCAGTACTTC.

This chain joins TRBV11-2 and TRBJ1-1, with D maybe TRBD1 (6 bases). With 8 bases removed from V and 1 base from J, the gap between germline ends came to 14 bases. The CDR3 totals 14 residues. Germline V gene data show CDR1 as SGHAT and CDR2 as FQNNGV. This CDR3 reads CASSLRGSNTEAFF. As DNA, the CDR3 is TGTGCCAGCTCTCTCAGGGGATCGAACACTGAAGCTTTCTTT.

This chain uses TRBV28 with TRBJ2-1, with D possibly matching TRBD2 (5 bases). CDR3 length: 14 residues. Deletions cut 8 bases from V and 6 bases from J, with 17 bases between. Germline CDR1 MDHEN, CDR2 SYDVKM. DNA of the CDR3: TGTGCCAGCCAGGCGGGCGCTTTATCCAATGAGCAGTTCTTC. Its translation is CASQAGALSNEQFF.

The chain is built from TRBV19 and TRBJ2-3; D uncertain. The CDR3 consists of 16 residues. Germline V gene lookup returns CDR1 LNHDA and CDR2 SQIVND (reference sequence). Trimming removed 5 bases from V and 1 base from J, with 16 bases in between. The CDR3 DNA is TGTGCCAGTAGTCTCGGGCCCTTCGACGGCACAGATACGCAGTATTTT. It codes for CASSLGPFDGTDTQYF.

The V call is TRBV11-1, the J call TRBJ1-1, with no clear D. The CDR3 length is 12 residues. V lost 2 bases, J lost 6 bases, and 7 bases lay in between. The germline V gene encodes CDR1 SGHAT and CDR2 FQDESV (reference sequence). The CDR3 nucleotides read TGTGCCAGCAGCTTACGGGCTCCTGAAGCTTTCTTT. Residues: CASSLRAPEAFF. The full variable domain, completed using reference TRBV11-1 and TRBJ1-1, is EAEVAQSPRYKITEKSQAVAFWCDPISGHATLYWYRQILGQGPELLVQFQDESVVDDSQLPKDRFSAERLKGVDSTLKIQPAELGDSAMYLCASSLRAPEAFFGQGTRLTVV.

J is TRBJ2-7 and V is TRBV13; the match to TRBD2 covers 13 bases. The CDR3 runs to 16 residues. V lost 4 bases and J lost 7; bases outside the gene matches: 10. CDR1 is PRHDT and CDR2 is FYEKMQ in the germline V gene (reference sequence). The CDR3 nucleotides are TGTGCCAGCAGCTCCGGGACTAGCGGGGCCCCGGGGGAGCAGTACTTC. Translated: CASSSGTSGAPGEQYF.

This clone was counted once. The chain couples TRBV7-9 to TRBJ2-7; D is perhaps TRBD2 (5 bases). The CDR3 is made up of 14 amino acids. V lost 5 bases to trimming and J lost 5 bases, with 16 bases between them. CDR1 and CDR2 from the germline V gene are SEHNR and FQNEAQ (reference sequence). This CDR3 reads CASSPQRVFNEQYF. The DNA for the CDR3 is TGTGCCAGCAGCCCGCAGAGGGTTTTCAACGAGCAGTACTTC.

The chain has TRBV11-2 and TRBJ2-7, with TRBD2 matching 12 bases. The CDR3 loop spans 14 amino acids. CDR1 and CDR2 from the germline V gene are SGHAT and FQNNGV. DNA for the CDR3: TGTGCGAGTGGCGTAGGACTAGCGGGGTATGGGCAGTACTTC. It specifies CASGVGLAGYGQYF.

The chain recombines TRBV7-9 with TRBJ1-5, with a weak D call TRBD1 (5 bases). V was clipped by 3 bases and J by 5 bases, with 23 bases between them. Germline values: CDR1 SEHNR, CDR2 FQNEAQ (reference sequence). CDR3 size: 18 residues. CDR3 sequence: CASSFSNLGTPFDQPQHF. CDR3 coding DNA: TGTGCCAGCAGCTTTTCCAATCTTGGGACGCCCTTCGATCAGCCCCAGCATTTT. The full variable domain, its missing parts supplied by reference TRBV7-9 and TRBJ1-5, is DTGVSQNPRHKITKRGQNVTFRCDPISEHNRLYWYRQTLGQGPEFLTYFQNEAQLEKSRLLSDRFSAERPKGSFSTLEIQRTEQGDSAMYLCASSFSNLGTPFDQPQHFGDGTRLSIL.

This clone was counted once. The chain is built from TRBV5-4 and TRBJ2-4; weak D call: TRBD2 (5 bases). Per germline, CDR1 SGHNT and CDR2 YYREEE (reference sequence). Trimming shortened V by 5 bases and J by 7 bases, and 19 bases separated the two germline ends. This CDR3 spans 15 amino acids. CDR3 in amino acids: CASSIGGRGVNIQYF. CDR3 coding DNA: TGTGCCAGCAGTATAGGCGGGCGTGGGGTGAACATTCAGTACTTC.